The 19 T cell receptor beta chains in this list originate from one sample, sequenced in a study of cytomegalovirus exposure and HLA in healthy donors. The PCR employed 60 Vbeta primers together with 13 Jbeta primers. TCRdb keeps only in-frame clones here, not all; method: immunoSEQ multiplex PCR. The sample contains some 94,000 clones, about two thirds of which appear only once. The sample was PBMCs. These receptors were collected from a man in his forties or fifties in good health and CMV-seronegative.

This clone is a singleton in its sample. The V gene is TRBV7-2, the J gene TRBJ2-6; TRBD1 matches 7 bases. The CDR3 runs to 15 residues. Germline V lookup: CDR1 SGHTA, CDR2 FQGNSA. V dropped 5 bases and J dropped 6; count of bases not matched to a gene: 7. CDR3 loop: CASSPGQFSANVLTF. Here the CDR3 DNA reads TGTGCCAGCAGCCCGGGACAGTTCTCGGCCAACGTCCTGACTTTC.

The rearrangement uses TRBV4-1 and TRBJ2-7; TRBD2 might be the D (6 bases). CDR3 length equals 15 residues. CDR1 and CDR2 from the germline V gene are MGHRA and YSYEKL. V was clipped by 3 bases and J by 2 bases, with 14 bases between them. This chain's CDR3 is CASSHPGLKAYEQYF. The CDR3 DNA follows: TGCGCCAGCAGCCACCCGGGACTCAAAGCCTACGAGCAGTACTTC.

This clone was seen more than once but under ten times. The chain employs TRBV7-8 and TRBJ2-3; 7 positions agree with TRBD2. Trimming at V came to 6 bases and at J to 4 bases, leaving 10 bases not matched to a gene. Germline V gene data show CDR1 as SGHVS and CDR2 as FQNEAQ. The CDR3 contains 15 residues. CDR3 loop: CASSARRELADTQYF. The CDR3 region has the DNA TGTGCCAGCAGTGCGAGGCGGGAGTTGGCAGATACGCAGTATTTT.

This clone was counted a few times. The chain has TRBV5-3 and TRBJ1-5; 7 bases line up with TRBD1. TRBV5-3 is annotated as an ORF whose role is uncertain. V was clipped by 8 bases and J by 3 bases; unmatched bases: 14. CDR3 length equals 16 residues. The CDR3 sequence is CASLLRGRLPNQPQHF. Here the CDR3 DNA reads TGTGCCAGCCTTTTAAGGGGGCGATTACCCAATCAGCCCCAGCATTTT.

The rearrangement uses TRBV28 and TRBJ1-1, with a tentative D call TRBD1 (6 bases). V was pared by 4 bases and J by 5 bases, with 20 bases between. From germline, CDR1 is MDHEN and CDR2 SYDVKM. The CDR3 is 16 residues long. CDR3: CASSSKNQYRATEAFF. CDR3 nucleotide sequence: TGTGCCAGCAGTTCTAAAAATCAGTACAGGGCTACTGAAGCTTTCTTT.

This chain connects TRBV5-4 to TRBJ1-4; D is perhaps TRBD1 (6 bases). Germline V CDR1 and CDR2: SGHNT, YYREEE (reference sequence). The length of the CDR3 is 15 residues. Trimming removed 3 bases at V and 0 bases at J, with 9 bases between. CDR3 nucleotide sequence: TGTGCCAGCAGCTCCAGGACAGCAACTAATGAAAAACTGTTTTTT. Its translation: CASSSRTATNEKLFF.

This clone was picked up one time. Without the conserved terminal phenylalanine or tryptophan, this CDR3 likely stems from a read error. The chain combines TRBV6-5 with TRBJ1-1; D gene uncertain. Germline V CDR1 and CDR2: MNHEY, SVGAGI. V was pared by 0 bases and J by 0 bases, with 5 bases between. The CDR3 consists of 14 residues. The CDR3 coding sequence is TGTGCCAGCAGTTACTCGGAGATGAACACTGAAGCTTTCGTT. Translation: CASSYSEMNTEAFV.

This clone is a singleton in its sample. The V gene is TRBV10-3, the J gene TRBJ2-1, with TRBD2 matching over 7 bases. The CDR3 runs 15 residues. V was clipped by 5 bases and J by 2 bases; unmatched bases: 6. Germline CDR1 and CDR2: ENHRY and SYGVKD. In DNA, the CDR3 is TGTGCCATCAGTTTTGCTAGCGGTCCCTACAATGAGCAGTTCTTC. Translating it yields CAISFASGPYNEQFF.

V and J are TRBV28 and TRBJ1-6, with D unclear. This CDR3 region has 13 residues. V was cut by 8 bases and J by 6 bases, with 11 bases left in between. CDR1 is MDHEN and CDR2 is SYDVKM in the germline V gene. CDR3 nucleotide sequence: TGTGCCAGCCAAAACAGCTTTAATTCACCCCTCCACTTT. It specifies CASQNSFNSPLHF.

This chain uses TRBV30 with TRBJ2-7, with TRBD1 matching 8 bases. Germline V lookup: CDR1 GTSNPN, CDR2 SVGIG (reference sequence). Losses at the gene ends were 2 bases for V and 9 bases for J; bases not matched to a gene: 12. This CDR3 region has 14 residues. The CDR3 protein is CAWSTTGQGSTQYF. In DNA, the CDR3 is TGTGCCTGGAGTACCACAGGACAGGGATCGACGCAGTACTTC.

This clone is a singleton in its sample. CDR3 in amino acids: CASSNAPGGTEAFF. The CDR3 DNA is TGTGCCAGCAGCAATGCTCCCGGGGGAACTGAAGCTTTCTTT. The rearrangement uses TRBV5-4 and TRBJ1-1; D might be TRBD1 (5 bases). The CDR3 extends over 14 amino acids. V was shortened by 4 bases and J by 5 bases, with 15 bases between the two germline ends. From germline, CDR1 is SGHNT and CDR2 YYREEE (reference sequence). Filled out from reference TRBV5-4 and TRBJ1-1, the complete variable domain reads ETGVTQSPTHLIKTRGQQVTLRCSSQSGHNTVSWYQQALGQGPQFIFQYYREEENGRGNFPPRFSGLQFPNYSSELNVNALELDDSALYLCASSNAPGGTEAFFGQGTRLTVV.

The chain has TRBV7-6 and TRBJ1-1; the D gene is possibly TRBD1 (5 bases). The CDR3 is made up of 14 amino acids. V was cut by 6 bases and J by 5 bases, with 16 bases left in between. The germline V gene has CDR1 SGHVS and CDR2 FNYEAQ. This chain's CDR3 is CASRVGEGVTEAFF. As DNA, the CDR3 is TGTGCCAGCAGGGTAGGGGAAGGAGTGACTGAAGCTTTCTTT.

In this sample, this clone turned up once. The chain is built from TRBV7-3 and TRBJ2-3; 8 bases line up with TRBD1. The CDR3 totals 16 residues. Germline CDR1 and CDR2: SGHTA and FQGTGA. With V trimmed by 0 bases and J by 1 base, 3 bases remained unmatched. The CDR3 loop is CASSLTATGGTDTQYF. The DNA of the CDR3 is TGTGCCAGCAGCTTAACCGCGACAGGGGGCACAGATACGCAGTATTTT.

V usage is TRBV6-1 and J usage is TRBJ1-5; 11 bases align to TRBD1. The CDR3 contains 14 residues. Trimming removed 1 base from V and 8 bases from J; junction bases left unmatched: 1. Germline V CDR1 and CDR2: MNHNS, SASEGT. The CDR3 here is CASSEGTGGKPQHF. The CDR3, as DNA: TGTGCCAGCAGTGAAGGGACAGGGGGCAAGCCCCAGCATTTT.

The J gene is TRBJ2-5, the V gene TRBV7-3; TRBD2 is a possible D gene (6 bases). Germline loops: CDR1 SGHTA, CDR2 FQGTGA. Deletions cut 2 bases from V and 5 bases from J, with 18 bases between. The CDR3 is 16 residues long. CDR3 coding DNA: TGTGCCAGCAGCTTAGGGACCGCAAAGGGGAGGGAGACCCAGTACTTC. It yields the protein CASSLGTAKGRETQYF.

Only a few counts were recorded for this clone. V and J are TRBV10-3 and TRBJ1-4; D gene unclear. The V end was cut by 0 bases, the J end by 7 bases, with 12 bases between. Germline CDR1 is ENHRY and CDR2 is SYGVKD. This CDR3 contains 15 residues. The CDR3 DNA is TGTGCCATCAGTGAGTCTGAGGGTATCGGTGAAAAACTGTTTTTT. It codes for CAISESEGIGEKLFF.

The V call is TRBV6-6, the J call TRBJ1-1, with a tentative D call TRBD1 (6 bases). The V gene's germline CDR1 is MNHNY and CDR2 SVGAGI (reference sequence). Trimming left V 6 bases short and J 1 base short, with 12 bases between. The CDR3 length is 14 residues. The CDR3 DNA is TGTGCCAGCAGGAACTCAGGGGCGAACACTGAAGCTTTCTTT. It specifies CASRNSGANTEAFF.

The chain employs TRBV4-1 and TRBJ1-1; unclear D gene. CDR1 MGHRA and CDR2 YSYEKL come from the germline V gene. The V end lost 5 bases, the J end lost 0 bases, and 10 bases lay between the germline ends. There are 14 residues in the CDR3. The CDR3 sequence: CASSYPGMNTEAFF. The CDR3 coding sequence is TGCGCCAGCAGCTACCCCGGGATGAACACTGAAGCTTTCTTT.

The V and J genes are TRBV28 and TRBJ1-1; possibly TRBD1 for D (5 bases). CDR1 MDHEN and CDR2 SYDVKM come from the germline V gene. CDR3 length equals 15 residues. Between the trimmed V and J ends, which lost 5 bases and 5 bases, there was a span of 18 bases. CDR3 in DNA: TGTGCCAGCAGTGCTAGGCCCAGGGCATGGACTGAAGCTTTCTTT. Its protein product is CASSARPRAWTEAFF.